These 20 T cell receptor beta chains came from one sample sequenced in a study of T cells after yellow fever vaccination. One entry per CDR3 protein, called by TCRdb with MiXCR from the 5' RACE reads. This repertoire shows 250,000 or so distinct CDR3 sequences, roughly 6.2% found once; its top ten account for 1.1%. Sequences were derived from CD4+ T cells sorted from PBMCs, sampled on the day of the yellow fever booster vaccination. Receptors originate from a man aged 25-45 years who received the YFV17D yellow fever vaccine.

This clonotype was detected many times. The chain employs TRBV12-3 or TRBV12-4 and TRBJ2-7; no clear D gene. The CDR3 consists of 11 residues. V lost 2 bases, J lost 5 bases, and 4 bases lay in between. CDR3 region: CASSLYDEQYF. In nucleotides, the CDR3 is TGTGCCAGCAGTTTATATGACGAGCAGTACTTC.

This clonotype was found once. At one of its ends the junction is not consistent with the germline gene, which may arise from a read error. J is TRBJ2-3 and V is TRBV12-3 or TRBV12-4; TRBD2 agrees at 9 bases. The CDR3 consists of 17 residues. CDR3 region: CAISSQTSGEGTDTQYF. CDR3 in DNA: TGTGCCATCAGTTCCCAGACTAGCGGAGAGGGGACAGATACGCAGTATTTT.

The chain carries TRBV5-1 and TRBJ1-5; D is undetermined. Trimming took off 0 bases at V and 0 bases at J, with 7 bases between the two ends. CDR1 is SGHRS, CDR2 YFSETQ, per germline. The CDR3 contains 15 residues. Here the CDR3 DNA reads TGCGCCAGCAGCTTGGACGGGAATAGCAATCAGCCCCAGCATTTT. Protein product: CASSLDGNSNQPQHF.

In this sample, this clonotype turned up a few times. The V call is TRBV7-2, the J call TRBJ2-3; the match to TRBD1 covers 10 bases. The junction had 3 bases not matched to a gene; V was cut back by 2 bases and J by 4 bases. Per the germline V gene, CDR1 is SGHTA and CDR2 is FQGNSA. The CDR3 consists of 15 residues. DNA of the CDR3: TGTGCCAGCAGCTTACGGACAGGGGGGGCAGATACGCAGTATTTT. Protein product: CASSLRTGGADTQYF.

This clonotype was seen repeatedly, ten times or more. The V gene is TRBV28, the J gene TRBJ2-1; D might be TRBD1 (5 bases). The V end was cut by 1 base, the J end by 7 bases, with 14 bases between. Germline V gives CDR1 MDHEN, CDR2 SYDVKM. The CDR3 has 15 residues. CDR3 DNA: TGTGCCAGCAGTTTATCAGGGATTTCTAAAAATGAGCAGTTCTTC. Amino acid sequence: CASSLSGISKNEQFF.

This clonotype was counted many times. The chain has TRBV18 and TRBJ2-1; D unresolved. Germline V gene sequence: CDR1 KGHSH, CDR2 LQKENI. The CDR3 is 15 residues long. The germline V and J ends were trimmed by 3 bases and 0 bases, with 9 bases remaining between them. The CDR3 loop is CASSPTLSSYNEQFF. DNA for the CDR3: TGTGCCAGCTCACCTACACTGAGCTCCTACAATGAGCAGTTCTTC. The entire variable domain, with the rest obtained from reference TRBV18 and TRBJ2-1, is as follows: NAGVMQNPRHLVRRRGQEARLRCSPMKGHSHVYWYRQLPEEGLKFMVYLQKENIIDESGMPKERFSAEFPKEGPSILRIQQVVRGDSAAYFCASSPTLSSYNEQFFGPGTRLTVL.

This clonotype has just a few counts. The chain has TRBV19 and TRBJ2-2; D is unclear. In germline, CDR1 is LNHDA, CDR2 SQIVND (reference sequence). This CDR3 has 15 amino acids. V lost 7 bases to trimming and J lost 0 bases, with 12 bases between them. The CDR3 DNA follows: TGTGCCAGTAAGCCGTCAGGATCGAACACCGGGGAGCTGTTTTTT. Protein product: CASKPSGSNTGELFF.

V usage is TRBV7-2 and J usage is TRBJ2-1, with 14 nucleotides matching TRBD2. Per the germline V gene, CDR1 is SGHTA and CDR2 is FQGNSA. The ends lost 5 bases at V and 7 bases at J; junction bases unmatched: 10. The length of the CDR3 is 17 residues. CDR3 bases: TGTGCCAGCAGCGGGGGACTAGCGGGAGTGTTTGGGAATGAGCAGTTCTTC. It specifies CASSGGLAGVFGNEQFF.

The chain couples TRBV5-5 to TRBJ1-2; weak D call: TRBD1 (5 bases). The V gene's germline CDR1 is SGHKS and CDR2 YYEKEE (reference sequence). This CDR3 region has 13 residues. The V gene lost 5 bases and the J gene lost 4 bases, with 12 bases spanning the gap. Here the CDR3 reads CASRIQVGYGYTF. Written as DNA, the CDR3 is TGTGCCAGCAGGATACAGGTGGGCTATGGCTACACCTTC.

The chain recombines TRBV29-1 with TRBJ1-5; the D gene is possibly TRBD1 (6 bases). Trimming removed 4 bases from V and 5 bases from J, with 12 bases in between. Germline CDR1 reads SQVTM; CDR2 reads ANQGSEA. This CDR3 is built from 13 residues. CDR3 sequence (DNA): TGCAGCGTTGGGGGGAACAGGGATCAGCCCCAGCATTTT. It encodes CSVGGNRDQPQHF.

The table lists this clonotype with many counts. The V and J genes are TRBV20-1 and TRBJ2-1; D not resolved. Germline CDR1 reads DFQATT; CDR2 reads SNEGSKA (reference sequence). The CDR3 contains 11 residues. Trimming shortened V by 3 bases and J by 4 bases, and 4 bases separated the two germline ends. CDR3 in DNA: TGCAGTGCTAGGGGTTACAATGAGCAGTTCTTC. Encoded protein: CSARGYNEQFF.

In this sample, this clonotype turned up many times. This chain connects TRBV5-1 to TRBJ1-5; D is undetermined. V was shortened by 0 bases and J by 5 bases, with 6 bases between the two germline ends. This CDR3 is 13 amino acids long. The V gene's germline CDR1 is SGHRS and CDR2 YFSETQ. The CDR3 reads CASSLGFDQPQHF. Written as DNA, the CDR3 is TGCGCCAGCAGCTTGGGTTTCGATCAGCCCCAGCATTTT.

This clonotype was detected many times. The rearrangement links TRBV20-1 to TRBJ2-7, with D unclear. The germline gives CDR1 DFQATT, CDR2 SNEGSKA (reference sequence). This CDR3 has 11 amino acids. Trimming removed 0 bases at V and 7 bases at J, with 7 bases between. CDR3 coding DNA: TGCAGTGCTAGAGATTACCGAGAGCAGTACTTC. This sequence encodes CSARDYREQYF.

The rearrangement links TRBV29-1 to TRBJ2-3; tentatively, D is TRBD1 (5 bases). V was cut by 6 bases and J by 3 bases, with 10 bases left in between. The CDR3 is 12 residues long. CDR1 is SQVTM, CDR2 ANQGSEA, per germline. CDR3: CSVQGGTDTQYF. DNA for the CDR3: TGCAGCGTCCAGGGTGGGACAGATACGCAGTATTTT.

This clonotype was detected many times. V usage is TRBV6-1 and J usage is TRBJ2-3; 11 bases line up with TRBD1. The germline CDR1 and CDR2 sequences are MNHNS and SASEGT. The CDR3 has 14 residues. Trimming took 6 bases from V and 5 from J; bases not matched to a gene: 4. The CDR3 loop is CASRDRGRRDTQYF. CDR3 nucleotide sequence: TGTGCCAGCAGGGACAGGGGGCGCAGAGATACGCAGTATTTT.

This clonotype was seen many times. This chain links TRBV4-3 with TRBJ2-7, with a possible D match to TRBD1 (6 bases). CDR1 and CDR2 from the germline V gene are LGHNA and YSLEER. V gave up 0 bases and J gave up 5 bases, with 20 bases separating them. This CDR3 has 17 residues. CDR3 DNA sequence: TGCGCCAGCAGCCAAGATCCCCCCGGGACACTGAGAGACGAGCAGTACTTC. Its protein product is CASSQDPPGTLRDEQYF.

The gene calls are TRBV20-1 and TRBJ2-1, with 7 bases aligning to TRBD2. Germline V gives CDR1 DFQATT, CDR2 SNEGSKA (reference sequence). CDR3 size: 16 residues. J lost 5 bases, V lost 6 bases, and 16 bases had no gene match. The DNA of the CDR3 is TGCAGTGCCCCCCTGTCCCGCGGGAGAGGCCACAATGAGCAGTTCTTC. Amino acid sequence: CSAPLSRGRGHNEQFF.

This clonotype has a handful of counts. V usage is TRBV12-3 or TRBV12-4 and J usage is TRBJ2-5; D might be TRBD1 or TRBD2, each matching 5 bases. The V end lost 8 bases, the J end lost 4 bases, and 26 bases lay between the germline ends. This CDR3 contains 17 residues. CDR3 sequence: CASSRDGLSVPSETQYF. Written as DNA, the CDR3 is TGTGCCAGCTCCAGGGACGGGCTGTCAGTCCCTTCAGAGACCCAGTACTTC.

This clonotype was recorded a few times. The chain is built from TRBV18 and TRBJ2-5; D gene unclear. CDR3 size: 13 residues. The V and J ends lost 2 bases and 2 bases respectively, with 6 bases between them. From germline, CDR1 is KGHSH and CDR2 LQKENI. The CDR3 DNA sequence: TGTGCCAGCTCACCAAGGGAACAAGAGACCCAGTACTTC. It translates to CASSPREQETQYF.

V is TRBV7-2 and J is TRBJ2-7, with 11 bases identical to TRBD2. The CDR3 covers 14 residues. Looked up from germline, CDR1 is SGHTA and CDR2 is FQGNSA. Losses at the gene ends were 5 bases for V and 6 bases for J; bases not matched to a gene: 6. The CDR3: CASSAAGTSGEQYF. CDR3 nucleotides: TGTGCCAGCAGCGCGGCCGGGACTAGCGGCGAGCAGTACTTC.